The TCR beta chain described here comes from a study of T cells in Graves' hyperthyroidism and ophthalmopathy (dated 2019 in TCRdb). Regarding the complete study: Peripheral blood was sampled at the time of initial diagnosis, prior to any treatment. To identify TCR V-J signatures that set the groups apart, the researchers used a discovery cohort of 100 or so patients, made up of fewer than 50 with Graves' ophthalmopathy and about 59 with stable Graves' hyperthyroidism. Prospective prediction of ophthalmopathy was tested in an independent validation cohort of fewer than 20 hyperthyroidism patients and roughly 16 patients who later progressed to ophthalmopathy. The roughly 99 discovery patients were divided at random into training and test sets in a 7:3 ratio. Thyroid tissue and blood T-cell repertoires from six Graves' hyperthyroidism patients were also compared in the study. Following sampling, methimazole starting at 30 mg daily was given to hyperthyroidism patients, and high-dose intravenous methylprednisolone was given to ophthalmopathy patients. TCR Vbeta CDR3 sequencing of approximately 140 peripheral blood samples (approximately 44 ophthalmopathy, approximately 80 hyperthyroidism and roughly 17 progressor patients) is reported in the paper. Results and caveats for the whole study, not just this receptor: No statistical method was used to set the sample size in advance, and investigators knew the group allocation. Most expanded thyroid clonotypes (frequency above 0.001) were also detected in blood, suggesting blood repertoires may reflect thyroid immune responses. A model built on a 13 V-J signature distinguished ophthalmopathy from stable hyperthyroidism, reaching 85% to 90% sensitivity and approximately 83% specificity in cross-validation and 80%/75% in testing. In validation, the model predicted progression to ophthalmopathy with approximately 71% sensitivity and 72.22% specificity, a median of 6.5 months before onset.

In this sample, this clonotype turned up many times. Its antigen is not yet known. Base qualities are not provided; no much larger clone lies one nucleotide away. The TCR beta CDR3 regions were amplified from the RNA transcripts. For the first round of RT-PCR on the TCR CDR3, the HTBI primer set was used together with the Qiagen OneStep RT-PCR kit. The libraries were constructed in a second round of multiplex PCR and then size-selected and purified. Paired-end sequencing of the libraries was performed with 100 bp reads on an Illumina HiSeq2000. Under the source paper's analysis protocol: SOAPnuke was used to process the raw data, with reads discarded if the reads contained adapters or uncalled bases, had a mean Phred below 15, or lacked an exact constant-primer or identifier match. COPE v1.2.5 was used to merge the high-quality paired reads, and each unique nucleotide sequence was defined as a clonotype. Clonotypes were aligned to IMGT TRBV, TRBD and TRBJ reference segments using MiTCR v1.1. The analysis included only V-J combinations with a frequency above 0.0001, which together covered over 98% of the repertoires. The TCS score was defined as F50 (clonal expansion) divided by E x V (chaos), with BLOSUM62-based TCRdist calculated between CDR3 peptides within each V-J. Welch's t-statistics and random forest reduced roughly 530 V-J features to 10 to 15, which were used in a naive Bayes classifier (R e1071). TCRdb passed the public sequencing reads through fastp at Q25 and MiXCR, retaining productive beta sequences. Rows merge per CDR3 protein into single entries with the most common DNA and genes. The V and J calls and clone size come from TCRdb's table, not from the authors' own analysis. The sample contains 300,000 to 400,000 distinct CDR3 sequences, around a fifth of them found a single time. Less than 65% of the sample is taken by the ten largest.

V has 7 bases trimmed and J has 0 bases trimmed; junction bases matching no gene number 11. CDR1 and CDR2 are drawn from the germline V gene: MNHNS, SASEGT. The CDR3 runs 16 residues from the cysteine to the phenylalanine. Only CDR3 DNA is held: 48 bases, read in frame from base 1. A patient counted as having stable Graves' hyperthyroidism if no progression to ophthalmopathy occurred over 18 months of follow-up. Hyperthyroidism patients were newly diagnosed, had a disease duration of under 2 months, and were aged 18 to 65 years. Exclusion was applied to patients with uncontrolled infections, other autoimmune diseases, pregnancy or lactation. Clinical symptoms, serum thyroxine and TRAb, thyroid ultrasound, and orbital computed tomography formed the basis for the diagnoses. Ficoll-Paque density gradient centrifugation was used to isolate PBMCs from 8 to 10 ml of fresh peripheral blood. Total RNA was extracted using Trizol reagent, and RNA quality was assessed on an Agilent 2100 Bioanalyzer.

Sequencing was done on a sample of blood. The receptor was derived from a woman in her forties or fifties with Graves' hyperthyroidism. Recombination connected TRBV6-1 to TRBJ2-7; 8 nucleotides in the junction match TRBD1. The CDR3 reads as follows: CASTHTGQVYSYEQYF. The bases are TGTGCCAGCACCCACACGGGACAGGTGTACTCCTACGAGCAGTACTTC.